These 25 T cell receptor beta chains originate from one sample sequenced in a study of T cell repertoires in cytomegalovirus infection. TCRdb used MiXCR to reprocess the reads, holding one entry per CDR3 protein. This table has fewer than 300,000 distinct CDR3 sequences, over 20% appearing once. The sequenced sample consisted of PBMCs. Receptors originate from a human donor in good health (CMV status not recorded). Some clones in this sample may be carry-over from other donors' samples.

This chain connects TRBV7-9 to TRBJ2-7, with unresolved D. Germline CDR1 SEHNR, CDR2 FQNEAQ (reference sequence). The V end lost 1 base, the J end lost 6 bases, and 13 bases lay between the germline ends. The CDR3 sequence is 14 residues long. CDR3 nucleotides: TGTGCCAGCAGCTTAGGGCTCCTCTCTGGCGAGCAGTACTTC. Its protein is CASSLGLLSGEQYF.

This clonotype has ten or more counts. V and J are TRBV4-1 and TRBJ1-1; D remains ambiguous. V lost 4 bases and J 1 base, leaving 10 bases between the germline ends. Germline CDR1 reads MGHRA; CDR2 reads YSYEKL. The CDR3 length is 14 residues. DNA of the CDR3: TGCGCCAGCAGCCTCGGGGTGGGGAACACTGAAGCTTTCTTT. Encoded protein: CASSLGVGNTEAFF.

The chain combines TRBV11-2 with TRBJ1-1; D call uncertain. Germline lookup yields CDR1 SGHAT and CDR2 FQNNGV. The CDR3 totals 12 residues. V lost 4 bases, J lost 1 base, and 4 bases lay in between. CDR3 sequence (DNA): TGTGCCAGCAGCTCGACGAACACTGAAGCTTTCTTT. It encodes CASSSTNTEAFF.

This clonotype has more than one count but fewer than ten. V usage is TRBV28 and J usage is TRBJ2-2; 9 nucleotides match TRBD1. Germline values: CDR1 MDHEN, CDR2 SYDVKM. Unmatched junction bases numbered 10, after V lost 5 bases and J lost 3 bases. This CDR3 region has 17 residues. The CDR3 nucleotides are TGTGCCAGCAGTCTAAATAAGGGACAGGGAGACACCGGGGAGCTGTTTTTT. Translation gives CASSLNKGQGDTGELFF.

The rearrangement links TRBV12-3 or TRBV12-4 to TRBJ2-7; no reliable D call. The CDR3 is made up of 14 amino acids. The V gene lost 4 bases and the J gene lost 5 bases, with 15 bases spanning the gap. CDR3 coding DNA: TGTGCCAGCAGTTCCCGGACGTCTTCCCACGAGCAGTACTTC. Its protein is CASSSRTSSHEQYF.

This clonotype was observed a handful of times. This chain uses TRBV2 with TRBJ2-1; possible D gene TRBD2, 5 bases. V shed 3 bases and J shed 13 bases, with 13 bases lying between them. Germline CDR1 and CDR2: SNHLY and FYNNEI. CDR3 length: 12 residues. The CDR3 region is CASSETLAGQFF. CDR3 in DNA: TGTGCCAGCAGTGAGACTCTAGCAGGACAGTTCTTC.

This clonotype was observed at least ten times. The V and J genes are TRBV10-1 and TRBJ2-3; D not resolved. The CDR3 contains 14 residues. CDR1 is WNHNN and CDR2 is SYGVQD in the germline V gene (reference sequence). Trimming removed 0 bases at V and 0 bases at J, with 4 bases between. As DNA, the CDR3 is TGCGCCAGCAGTGAGTCCTCTAGCACAGATACGCAGTATTTT. This gives the protein CASSESSSTDTQYF.

V usage is TRBV12-5 and J usage is TRBJ2-1; 12 bases line up with TRBD1. Germline-derived CDR1 and CDR2 are LGHNT and FRNRAP. CDR3 length: 12 amino acids. J was trimmed by 16 bases and V by 1 base; bases with no gene match: 2. The CDR3 bases are TGTGCTAGTGGTTTGGAAGGGACAGGGGGCTTCTTC. Its translation: CASGLEGTGGFF.

A few counts support this clonotype. The chain recombines TRBV28 with TRBJ2-1; 9 nucleotides match TRBD2. The CDR3 is 14 amino acids. From germline, CDR1 is MDHEN and CDR2 SYDVKM. The ends lost 2 bases at V and 6 bases at J; junction bases unmatched: 2. In nucleotides, the CDR3 is TGTGCCAGCAGTTTACTAGCGGGGAGCAATGAGCAGTTCTTC. As protein: CASSLLAGSNEQFF.

The chain employs TRBV7-2 and TRBJ2-4, with no clear D. The CDR3 runs 13 residues. Germline CDR1 is SGHTA and CDR2 is FQGNSA. V was cut by 1 base and J by 8 bases, with 9 bases left in between. The CDR3 spells CASSLDPDHIQYF. The CDR3 nucleotides are TGTGCCAGCAGCTTAGATCCGGACCACATTCAGTACTTC.

The table lists this clonotype with a few counts. The genes are TRBV7-9 and TRBJ2-1, with 9 positions matching TRBD2. V gave up 6 bases and J gave up 9 bases; unmatched junction bases: 9. This CDR3 spans 14 amino acids. Germline CDR1 and CDR2: SEHNR and FQNEAQ (reference sequence). The CDR3 DNA follows: TGTGCCAGCAGTTCCGCTAGCGGGGACGCTGAGCAGTTCTTC. This gives the protein CASSSASGDAEQFF.

This rearrangement joins TRBV6-2 or TRBV6-3 to TRBJ2-7; TRBD2 matches at 11 bases. Unmatched junction bases numbered 6, after V lost 5 bases and J lost 6 bases. Per the germline V gene, CDR1 is MNHEY and CDR2 is SVGEGT. This CDR3 is 14 amino acids long. The CDR3 protein is CASSLSTSGIEQYF. As DNA, the CDR3 is TGTGCCAGCAGTCTGTCGACTAGCGGGATCGAGCAGTACTTC.

This clonotype was picked up a small number of times. This chain uses TRBV19 with TRBJ2-2; TRBD1 matches 9 bases. This CDR3 contains 13 residues. The V gene's germline CDR1 is LNHDA and CDR2 SQIVND (reference sequence). Losses at the gene ends were 10 bases for V and 6 bases for J; bases not matched to a gene: 6. The CDR3 is CATRDRAPGELFF. CDR3 in DNA: TGTGCCACCCGGGACAGGGCCCCCGGGGAGCTGTTTTTT. The full variable domain, with the rest looked up from reference TRBV19 and TRBJ2-2, is DGGITQSPKYLFRKEGQNVTLSCEQNLNHDAMYWYRQDPGQGLRLIYYSQIVNDFQKGDIAEGYSVSREKKESFPLTVTSAQKNPTAFYLCATRDRAPGELFFGEGSRLTVL.

This clonotype appeared a few times. The chain combines TRBV29-1 with TRBJ2-3; TRBD2 aligns across 8 bases. The CDR3 runs to 14 residues. V lost 7 bases, J lost 5 bases, and 11 bases stayed unmatched. CDR1 is SQVTM and CDR2 is ANQGSEA in the germline V gene. In DNA form, the CDR3 reads TGCAGCGCTGGTCGGCGGGAGGTTGTAGATACGCAGTATTTT. Its translation: CSAGRREVVDTQYF.

Ten or more counts support this clonotype. The J gene is TRBJ2-1, the V gene TRBV7-3, with D unresolved. This CDR3 is built from 14 residues. Germline lookup yields CDR1 SGHTA and CDR2 FQGTGA. Trimming pared 2 bases from V and 5 bases from J, leaving 10 bases between. The CDR3 DNA reads TGTGCCAGCAGCTTAGGAAACGGCAACAATGAGCAGTTCTTC. It translates to CASSLGNGNNEQFF.

The J gene is TRBJ2-7, the V gene TRBV7-6, with 10 bases matching TRBD1. CDR3 size: 15 residues. The germline V gene encodes CDR1 SGHVS and CDR2 FNYEAQ. After removal of 3 bases from V and 4 bases from J, the junction contained 6 bases not matched to a gene. The CDR3: CASSLGTGELYEQYF. The CDR3 coding sequence is TGTGCCAGCAGCTTGGGGACAGGGGAACTATACGAGCAGTACTTC.

The chain combines TRBV29-1 with TRBJ1-1; D not resolved. The CDR3 is 11 residues long. Trimming took off 5 bases at V and 1 base at J, with 5 bases between the two ends. The germline V gene has CDR1 SQVTM and CDR2 ANQGSEA. The CDR3 here is CSVLENTEAFF. The CDR3, as DNA: TGCAGCGTTCTTGAGAACACTGAAGCTTTCTTT.

The V and J genes are TRBV19 and TRBJ2-5, with no clear D. CDR1 and CDR2 from the germline V gene are LNHDA and SQIVND (reference sequence). This CDR3 has 12 amino acids. Trimming stripped 5 bases from V and 3 bases from J, with 7 bases between. The CDR3 nucleotides are TGTGCCAGTAGTGCGAATAAAGAGACCCAGTACTTC. Residues: CASSANKETQYF.

This clonotype was seen a few times. The V and J genes are TRBV28 and TRBJ2-7; the D gene is possibly TRBD1 (5 bases). The germline V gene has CDR1 MDHEN and CDR2 SYDVKM. Between the trimmed V and J ends, which lost 3 bases and 5 bases, there was a span of 14 bases. This CDR3 has 14 amino acids. CDR3: CASSFSGISDEQYF. The CDR3 DNA reads TGTGCCAGCAGTTTCTCAGGGATTTCGGACGAGCAGTACTTC.

This clonotype has only a few counts. CDR3 DNA sequence: TGTGCCAGCAGCCCGCTGGGCGCGGGAGGAGCCAATGAGCAGTTCTTC. Translating it yields CASSPLGAGGANEQFF. The chain carries TRBV7-9 and TRBJ2-1, with 8 bases fitting TRBD2. The trim removed 5 bases at V and 6 bases at J, leaving 12 bases unmatched. Looked up from germline, CDR1 is SEHNR and CDR2 is FQNEAQ (reference sequence). There are 16 residues in the CDR3.

This chain links TRBV24-1 with TRBJ2-1, with D possibly TRBD2 on 5 matching bases. Trimming took 9 bases from V and 4 from J, leaving 24 bases between them. The CDR3 is made up of 17 amino acids. Germline V CDR1 and CDR2: KGHDR, SFDVKD. CDR3: CATQEASGRVKYNEQFF. The CDR3, as DNA: TGTGCCACCCAGGAGGCCAGCGGACGGGTAAAGTACAATGAGCAGTTCTTC.

This clonotype was picked up a small number of times. The CDR3 region is CASSLERQGSTEAFF. CDR3 nucleotides: TGCGCCAGCAGCTTGGAGAGACAGGGGAGCACTGAAGCTTTCTTT. The chain carries TRBV5-1 and TRBJ1-1; 8 bases are a match to TRBD1. Germline V gene sequence: CDR1 SGHRS, CDR2 YFSETQ. This CDR3 is 15 amino acids long. With 0 bases clipped from V and 4 bases from J, the junction kept 5 bases outside the gene matches.

J is TRBJ1-2 and V is TRBV7-3; D might be TRBD1 (6 bases). This CDR3 has 13 amino acids. Germline V CDR1 and CDR2: SGHTA, FQGTGA. Deletions cut 1 base from V and 7 bases from J, with 10 bases between. CDR3 coding DNA: TGTGCCAGCAGCTTAAAAACAGGGTTTGGCTACACCTTC. Protein: CASSLKTGFGYTF. Variable domain in full (rest from reference TRBV7-3 and TRBJ1-2): GAGVSQTPSNKVTEKGKYVELRCDPISGHTALYWYRQSLGQGPEFLIYFQGTGAADDSGLPNDRFFAVRPEGSVSTLKIQRTERGDSAVYLCASSLKTGFGYTFGSGTRLTVV.

This clonotype was found a few times. J is TRBJ1-1 and V is TRBV6-1; D possibly corresponds to TRBD1 (5 bases). This CDR3 has 15 residues. The V and J ends lost 5 bases and 0 bases respectively, with 13 bases between them. Per the germline V gene, CDR1 is MNHNS and CDR2 is SASEGT. The CDR3 DNA is TGTGCCAGCAGTAGACGGACAAGAGTGAACACTGAAGCTTTCTTT. The encoded protein is CASSRRTRVNTEAFF.

This clonotype occurred a few times. This sequence joins TRBV19 and TRBJ2-2; perhaps D is TRBD1 or TRBD2 (6 bases each). CDR3 length equals 16 residues. Trimming removed 5 bases at V and 0 bases at J, with 13 bases between. Germline CDR1 and CDR2: LNHDA and SQIVND (reference sequence). The CDR3 is CASSGGGAANTGELFF. The DNA for the CDR3 is TGTGCCAGTAGTGGGGGCGGGGCCGCGAACACCGGGGAGCTGTTTTTT.